The 7 T cell receptor beta chains in this list originate from one sample, sequenced in a study of PD-L1 blockade in urothelial cancer. Using immunoSEQ multiplex PCR, the repertoire was profiled, and TCRdb retains in-frame clones only, with some absent. The sample holds about 120,000 clones, about 84% seen once. Specified time point: peripheral blood 6 weeks after treatment start. Sample: PBMCs, taken around atezolizumab (anti-PD-L1) treatment. These receptors originate from a man aged 45-65 years with urothelial cancer.

The V and J genes are TRBV11-1 and TRBJ2-7, with D unresolved. Looked up from germline, CDR1 is SGHAT and CDR2 is FQDESV (reference sequence). V was trimmed by 5 bases and J by 1 base, leaving 18 bases between them. CDR3 length: 16 amino acids. The CDR3 is CASSPRAAFLSYEQYF. Written as DNA, the CDR3 is TGTGCCAGCAGCCCTCGTGCGGCGTTCTTATCCTACGAGCAGTACTTC.

The rearrangement links TRBV19 to TRBJ1-5; 7 nucleotides line up with TRBD1. This CDR3 is built from 14 residues. V lost 10 bases and J lost 9; bases outside the gene matches: 15. In germline, CDR1 is LNHDA, CDR2 SQIVND (reference sequence). The CDR3 spells CATKKDRRNSPQHF. The CDR3 DNA sequence: TGTGCCACCAAAAAGGACAGGCGAAACTCGCCCCAGCATTTT.

V gene TRBV7-9 combines with J gene TRBJ2-5; TRBD2 is a possible D gene (6 bases). Trimming removed 8 bases from V and 13 bases from J, with 14 bases in between. The CDR3 has 10 amino acids. Per germline, CDR1 SEHNR and CDR2 FQNEAQ (reference sequence). CDR3 DNA sequence: TGTGCCAGCTCCGGGGGACTCCCGTACTTC. Amino acids: CASSGGLPYF.

V is TRBV25-1 and J is TRBJ2-7, with TRBD1 matching over 11 bases. The germline V gene encodes CDR1 MGHDK and CDR2 SYGVNS. This CDR3 region has 16 residues. V shed 8 bases, J shed 3 bases, and the junction held 12 bases outside the gene matches. CDR3 bases: TGTGCCAGCTCCGACCCCGTCGGGACAGGGGGCTACGAGCAGTACTTC. The encoded protein is CASSDPVGTGGYEQYF.

The genes are TRBV27 and TRBJ1-1; 10 bases map to TRBD1. J gave up 4 bases and V 5 bases, and 4 bases lay outside the gene matches. Per the germline V gene, CDR1 is MNHEY and CDR2 is SMNVEV (reference sequence). This CDR3 has 14 amino acids. The CDR3 here is CASSPDRGRTEAFF. CDR3 nucleotide sequence: TGTGCCAGCAGTCCCGACAGGGGGCGCACTGAAGCTTTCTTT.

This clone has ten or more counts. The gene calls are TRBV6-5 and TRBJ1-1; D might be TRBD1 (6 bases). The CDR3 has 15 amino acids. Germline V CDR1 and CDR2: MNHEY, SVGAGI. Trimming stripped 9 bases from V and 3 bases from J, with 20 bases between. CDR3 amino acids: CARSRRRGWDTEAFF. The CDR3 DNA follows: TGTGCCAGGTCCAGACGCAGGGGATGGGACACTGAAGCTTTCTTT.

J is TRBJ2-5 and V is TRBV2, with TRBD2 identical over 11 bases. The V gene end was trimmed by 6 bases and the J gene end by 5 bases; junction bases not matched to a gene: 8. The CDR3 loop spans 15 amino acids. Germline CDR1 and CDR2: SNHLY and FYNNEI. CDR3 sequence (DNA): TGTGCCAGCAGGACTAGCGGGATGGTAGGCGAGACCCAGTACTTC. Translated, it gives CASRTSGMVGETQYF.